This T cell receptor beta chain emerged from a study of identical twins. Healthy Caucasian individuals made up all the donors. This clonotype appeared many times. The antigen is not known. CDR3 size: 15 residues. Germline V gives CDR1 DFQATT, CDR2 SNEGSKA (reference sequence). Trimming cost V 5 bases and J 6 bases; bases outside gene matches: 8. TCRdb fed the 5' RACE reads into MiXCR, producing one record per CDR3 protein. The top ten clones hold around 10% of a sample with about 450,000 distinct CDR3 sequences, approximately 18% of them seen once. Study-wide points: Out-of-frame beta chain sequences displayed weaker excess sharing between twins. Model-predicted out-of-frame TCR alpha sharing fell below observed values in monozygotic twins.

The sample was naive T cells sorted from blood. The origin of this receptor is a man aged 45-60 years in good health. This chain joins TRBV20-1 and TRBJ2-3; 13 bases agree with TRBD2. CDR3 amino acids: CSAGGLAGVSDTQYF. The CDR3 region has the DNA TGCAGTGCTGGCGGACTAGCGGGAGTGTCGGATACGCAGTATTTT.